The rows below give T cell receptor beta chains drawn from one sample of a study of T cell responses to AZD1222 COVID-19 vaccine. The protocol was immunoSEQ multiplex PCR, while the TCRdb copy is restricted to in-frame clones and leaves out a portion. The profile shows about 110,000 clones, about 85% of them singletons. This material consisted of peripheral blood, taken on day 0 of AZD1222 vaccination. The receptors come from an adult in good health. Both conserved end residues are part of each CDR3. Each record gives: D gene, clone size, V gene, J gene, CDR3 DNA, CDR3 protein. D genes are given only for firm matches. Clone sizes are given selectively: once, few, many, or a class where the clone is expanded.

NA,NA,TRBV19,TRBJ1-1,TGTGCCAGTAGTAGAGCGGGGCTGCCTGAAGCTTTCTTT,CASSRAGLPEAFF
NA,NA,TRBV28,TRBJ1-1,TGTGCCAGCAGTTTGCGAGGGGGGCTGAACACTGAAGCTTTCTTT,CASSLRGGLNTEAFF
NA,NA,TRBV18,TRBJ2-2,TGTGCCAGCTCACCGAACGCGAACACCGGGGAGCTGTTTTTT,CASSPNANTGELFF
NA,NA,TRBV28,TRBJ2-5,TGTGCCAGCAGTTCTATGGGAGATCAGGGCCTGGAGACCCAGTACTTC,CASSSMGDQGLETQYF
NA,NA,TRBV28,TRBJ2-7,TGTGCCAGCAGTTCCCAAGGGATTGACGTCTCAGTCTACGAGCAGTACTTC,CASSSQGIDVSVYEQYF
TRBD2,NA,TRBV5-4,TRBJ2-1,TGTGCCAGCAGGGGAACCGGGACTAGCGGGGGTAGCTCCTACAATGAGCAGTTCTTC,CASRGTGTSGGSSYNEQFF
NA,NA,TRBV10-2,TRBJ1-1,TGCGCCAGCAGTGGGTCGACCATGAACACTGAAGCTTTCTTT,CASSGSTMNTEAFF
TRBD1,NA,TRBV3-1/TRBV3-2,TRBJ1-1,TGTGCCAGCAGCCAACTTCTTAGAAGGACAGGGGATATGAACACTGAAGCTTTCTTT,CASSQLLRRTGDMNTEAFF
NA,NA,TRBV7-9,TRBJ1-1,TGTGCCAGCACCTTGGGGAGGAGCACTGAAGCTTTCTTT,CASTLGRSTEAFF
TRBD1,NA,TRBV10-3,TRBJ2-2,TGTGCCATCAGAGCAGGGACAGCTCCCACCGGGGAGCTGTTTTTT,CAIRAGTAPTGELFF
NA,NA,TRBV19,TRBJ1-5,TGTGCCAGTAGTATATCCCGGGACGGAGTATATAGCAATCAGCCCCAGCATTTT,CASSISRDGVYSNQPQHF
NA,NA,TRBV10-1,TRBJ2-3,TGCGCCAGCAGTGCTGCTCCTCGGGGAACAGATACGCAGTATTTT,CASSAAPRGTDTQYF
TRBD1,NA,TRBV12-3/TRBV12-4,TRBJ1-2,TGTGCCAGCCAACAGGGGAACGGCGGCTACACCTTC,CASQQGNGGYTF
TRBD1,few,TRBV18,TRBJ2-5,TGTGCCAGCTCACCCTTCGGGACAGTCCAAGAGACCCAGTACTTC,CASSPFGTVQETQYF
NA,NA,TRBV6-5,TRBJ2-7,TGTGCCAGCAGTTACAACGGGCAGGCGAGCTCCTACGAGCAGTACTTC,CASSYNGQASSYEQYF
TRBD2,NA,TRBV5-1,TRBJ2-2,TGCGCCAGCAGCCCCCTAGCGGGAGTAAAGGCCGGGGAGCTGTTTTTT,CASSPLAGVKAGELFF
NA,NA,TRBV12-3/TRBV12-4,TRBJ1-1,TGTGCCAGCAGTGTAATGAACACTGAAGCTTTCTTT,CASSVMNTEAFF
TRBD2,NA,TRBV11-3,TRBJ2-1,TGTGCCAGCAGCTTGAACAGCGGGAGGGCTGAGCAGTTCTTC,CASSLNSGRAEQFF
NA,NA,TRBV10-3,TRBJ2-7,TGTGCCATCAGTGATGCCCTTGGGCACGCAGGGATCGGCTACGAGCAGTACTTC,CAISDALGHAGIGYEQYF
NA,NA,TRBV4-3,TRBJ1-2,TGCGCCAGCAGCCAAGTAACAGGGAACTATGGCTACACCTTC,CASSQVTGNYGYTF
NA,NA,TRBV3-1/TRBV3-2,TRBJ2-3,TGTGCCAGCAGCCAAGGCGCTGTACGTACGCAGTATTTT,CASSQGAVRTQYF
NA,NA,TRBV5-1,TRBJ2-7,TGCGCCAGTACCCAGGGGACATCCTACGAGCAGTACTTC,CASTQGTSYEQYF
TRBD2,NA,TRBV28,TRBJ2-1,TGTGCCAGCAGTTTTTTGACTAGCGGGTACAATGAGCAGTTCTTC,CASSFLTSGYNEQFF
TRBD1,NA,TRBV10-3,TRBJ2-7,TGTGCCATCAGGGAGACAGGGAGCGTCGACGAGCAGTACTTC,CAIRETGSVDEQYF
NA,NA,TRBV9,TRBJ1-5,TGTGCCAGCAGCCAGGGCGGATACTATCAGCCCCAGCATTTT,CASSQGGYYQPQHF
NA,NA,TRBV4-1,TRBJ2-7,TGCGCCAGCAGCCAAGAAGGGACGAAAGCCTACGAGCAGTACTTC,CASSQEGTKAYEQYF
TRBD1,NA,TRBV28,TRBJ1-2,TGTGCCAGCAGTTTAGGACAGGCCCTCTATGGCTACACCTTC,CASSLGQALYGYTF
TRBD2,once,TRBV7-2,TRBJ2-2,TGTGCCAGCAGCTTGGGCGGGAGTCAGGGGGAGCTGTTTTTT,CASSLGGSQGELFF
TRBD2,NA,TRBV3-1/TRBV3-2,TRBJ2-7,TGTGCCAGCAGCCACCTAGCGGGAGACTACGAGCAGTACTTC,CASSHLAGDYEQYF
TRBD1,NA,TRBV30,TRBJ1-5,TGTGCCTGGAGTGTTAAATGGCAGGGGGCTGAGCATTTT,CAWSVKWQGAEHF
TRBD1,NA,TRBV19,TRBJ2-2,TGTGCCAGTAGTATCGAGCGGCCCGACAGGGTAGCCGGGGAGCTGTTTTTT,CASSIERPDRVAGELFF
TRBD2,NA,TRBV15,TRBJ2-5,TGTGCCACCAGCAGAGATGGCGGACTAGATCTGGAGACCCAGTACTTC,CATSRDGGLDLETQYF
TRBD2,NA,TRBV2,TRBJ2-7,TGTGCCAGCAGTGAACGGGCTAGCGGGGCTTCCTACGAGCAGTACTTC,CASSERASGASYEQYF
NA,NA,TRBV30,TRBJ2-7,TGTGCCTGGAGTGCAGGGGTTAAGCAGTACTTC,CAWSAGVKQYF
NA,NA,TRBV5-1,TRBJ2-7,TGCGCCAGCAGCGGAGGTTACGAGCAGTACTTC,CASSGGYEQYF
TRBD1,NA,TRBV5-4,TRBJ1-2,TGTGCCAGCAGCTTGCAAGGGGACAGGGGTTATGGCTACACCTTC,CASSLQGDRGYGYTF
TRBD2,NA,TRBV7-3,TRBJ2-3,TGTGCCAGCAGCTTAAGCGGGGGGTATGGCACAGATACGCAGTATTTT,CASSLSGGYGTDTQYF
NA,NA,TRBV27,TRBJ2-3,TGTGCCAGCAGTTCACGCGGAGGGACAGATACGCAGTATTTT,CASSSRGGTDTQYF
NA,few,TRBV3-1/TRBV3-2,TRBJ1-4,TGTGCCAGCAGCCCTCGGCGCACTAATGAAAAACTGTTTTTT,CASSPRRTNEKLFF
NA,NA,TRBV21-1,TRBJ2-2,TGTGCCAGCAGCAAATTCTCGGGGTTAGGCACCGGGGAGCTGTTTTTT,CASSKFSGLGTGELFF
TRBD1,NA,TRBV19,TRBJ1-6,TGTGCCAGTAACGGCGGACAGGGCCCTAATTCACCCCTCCACTTT,CASNGGQGPNSPLHF
TRBD2,NA,TRBV19,TRBJ2-3,TGTGCCAGTAGTTCACAGCGGGGGGCAGATACGCAGTATTTT,CASSSQRGADTQYF
NA,NA,TRBV7-3,TRBJ2-1,TGTGCCAGCAGCCTAGGGAATGAGCAGTTCTTC,CASSLGNEQFF
NA,NA,TRBV18,TRBJ1-5,TGTGCCAGCTCACCAGGACCGGGGCAGCCCCAGCATTTT,CASSPGPGQPQHF
NA,NA,TRBV4-1,TRBJ2-2,TGCGCCAGCAGCCCAGGCCCTGTTAGCGGGAACACCGGGGAGCTGTTTTTT,CASSPGPVSGNTGELFF
NA,once,TRBV7-2,TRBJ2-7,TGTGCCAGCAGCTTAAGGAGGAGCTCCTACGAGCAGTACTTC,CASSLRRSSYEQYF